This record looks at one TCR beta chain sequence and its context. Its antigen is currently unknown. This record belongs to a study of cytomegalovirus exposure and HLA in healthy donors. The CDR3 is 13 residues long. Trimming stripped 3 bases from V and 11 bases from J, with 16 bases between. Germline-derived CDR1 and CDR2 are SGHVT and SQSDAQ. The PCR had 60 Vbeta and 13 Jbeta primers. Some clones are missing from TCRdb's copy, which holds only in-frame ones; the method was immunoSEQ multiplex PCR. This table has some 150,000 clones, approximately 8.9% appearing once. Study results and caveats: Certain indistinguishable V segments, among them TRBV6-2 and TRBV6-3, were excluded. Later work showed greater clonal expansion in HLA-associated TCR beta chains than in equally common others.

The receptor was isolated from a woman aged 40 to 50 in good health and CMV-seropositive. V usage is TRBV7-4 and J usage is TRBJ1-1; D is possibly TRBD1 (5 bases). The material sequenced was PBMCs. CDR3 DNA: TGTGCCAGCAGCTTTCCCCAGGGATTGGGGGCTTTCTTT. Residues: CASSFPQGLGAFF.